This T cell receptor (beta chain) emerged from a study of cytomegalovirus exposure and HLA in healthy donors. Study conclusions and caveats: The authors listed some 150 TCR beta chains as cytomegalovirus-associated.

Primers included in the PCR were 60 Vbeta and 13 Jbeta primers. Repertoires were generated with immunoSEQ multiplex PCR, while TCRdb's copy carries only in-frame clones and drops some. The table has around 150,000 clones, around 84% seen once. Remarks on this clone: Its antigen remains unidentified.

Germline CDR1 is KGHSH and CDR2 is LQKENI. The CDR3 has 14 residues. The V end lost 0 bases, the J end lost 4 bases, and 9 bases lay between the germline ends. This receptor was identified in a boy aged 2 to 10 in good health and CMV-seronegative. Sequencing input: PBMCs. The chain joins TRBV18 to TRBJ1-2; D is possibly TRBD1 (6 bases). The CDR3 loop is CASSPPNRAYGYTF. The CDR3 DNA reads TGTGCCAGCTCACCACCTAACAGGGCCTATGGCTACACCTTC.